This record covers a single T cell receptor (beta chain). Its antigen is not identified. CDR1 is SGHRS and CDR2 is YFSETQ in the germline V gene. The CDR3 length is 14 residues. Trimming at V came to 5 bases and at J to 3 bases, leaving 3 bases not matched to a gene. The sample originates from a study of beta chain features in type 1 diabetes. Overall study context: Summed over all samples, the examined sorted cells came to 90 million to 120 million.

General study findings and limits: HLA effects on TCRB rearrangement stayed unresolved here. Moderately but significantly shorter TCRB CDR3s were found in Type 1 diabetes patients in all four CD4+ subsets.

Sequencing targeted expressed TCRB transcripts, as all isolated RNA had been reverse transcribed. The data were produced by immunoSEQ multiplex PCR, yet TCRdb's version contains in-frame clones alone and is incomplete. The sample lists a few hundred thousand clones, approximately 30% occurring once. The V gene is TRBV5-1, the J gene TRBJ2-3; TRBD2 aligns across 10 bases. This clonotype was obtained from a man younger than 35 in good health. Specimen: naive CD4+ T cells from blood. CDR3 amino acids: CASRLAGWTDTQYF. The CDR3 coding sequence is TGCGCCAGCAGACTAGCGGGGTGGACAGATACGCAGTATTTT.